One sample yielded the 2 T cell receptor beta chains listed below, sequenced in a study of blood T cell repertoires in COVID-19. Sequenced by immunoSEQ multiplex PCR; TCRdb stores in-frame clones only, minus some. The sample includes 250,000 to 300,000 clones, about 76% of them seen just once. Sequenced: peripheral blood. The receptors derive from an older woman with active or convalescent COVID-19.

The chain recombines TRBV5-4 with TRBJ1-5; D perhaps matches TRBD1 (5 bases). The germline gives CDR1 SGHNT, CDR2 YYREEE (reference sequence). This CDR3 is built from 13 residues. Deletions cut 0 bases from V and 10 bases from J, with 11 bases between. The CDR3 protein is CASSLGPTGPQHF. The CDR3 DNA sequence: TGTGCCAGCAGCTTGGGGCCCACAGGCCCCCAGCATTTT.

The J gene is TRBJ2-6, the V gene TRBV5-4, with TRBD1 identical over 7 bases. The germline V gene encodes CDR1 SGHNT and CDR2 YYREEE (reference sequence). This CDR3 contains 17 residues. With 3 bases clipped from V and 0 bases from J, the junction kept 6 bases outside the gene matches. CDR3 in amino acids: CASSSPTGPSGANVLTF. The CDR3 bases are TGTGCCAGCAGCTCACCGACAGGGCCCTCTGGGGCCAACGTCCTGACTTTC.